This TCR beta chain was captured in a study of response to subunit inactivated influenza vaccine. General study results and limits: Authors suggested seasonal influenza vaccinations each recruit few new T cells.

The V end lost 1 base, the J end lost 3 bases, and 3 bases lay between the germline ends. This CDR3 comprises 12 residues. In this sample, this clonotype turned up a few times. Its antigen is undetermined. TCRdb itself ran the RT-PCR reads through MiXCR, one entry per CDR3 protein. This table holds about 240,000 distinct CDR3 sequences, 12% found once. The receptor's source is a man aged 45-60 years who received an inactivated influenza vaccine. V and J are TRBV12-3 or TRBV12-4 and TRBJ1-2; D remains ambiguous. Sequenced here: non-naive T cells sorted from PBMCs, sampled approximately 15 days before vaccination. CDR3 in amino acids: CASSLGHYGYTF. For the CDR3, the DNA is TGTGCCAGCAGTTTAGGACACTATGGCTACACCTTC.